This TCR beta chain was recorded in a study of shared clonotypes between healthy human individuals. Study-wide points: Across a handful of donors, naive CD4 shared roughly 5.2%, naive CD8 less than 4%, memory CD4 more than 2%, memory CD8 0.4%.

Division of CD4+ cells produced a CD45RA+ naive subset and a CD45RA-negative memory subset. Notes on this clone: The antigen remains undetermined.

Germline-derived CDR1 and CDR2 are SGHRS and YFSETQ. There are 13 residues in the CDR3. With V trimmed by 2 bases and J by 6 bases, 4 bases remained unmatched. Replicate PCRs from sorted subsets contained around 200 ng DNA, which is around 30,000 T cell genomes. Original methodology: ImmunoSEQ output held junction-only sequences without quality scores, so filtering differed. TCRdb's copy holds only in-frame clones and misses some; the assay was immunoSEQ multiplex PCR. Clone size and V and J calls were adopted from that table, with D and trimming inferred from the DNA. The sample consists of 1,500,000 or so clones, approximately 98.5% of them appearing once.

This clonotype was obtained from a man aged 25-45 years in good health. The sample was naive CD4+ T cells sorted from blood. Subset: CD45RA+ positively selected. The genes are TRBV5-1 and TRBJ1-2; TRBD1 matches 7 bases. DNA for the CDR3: TGCGCCAGCAGCTTAGGGGGCGACGATGGCTACACCTTC. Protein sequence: CASSLGGDDGYTF. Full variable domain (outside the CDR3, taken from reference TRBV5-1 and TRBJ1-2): KAGVTQTPRYLIKTRGQQVTLSCSPISGHRSVSWYQQTPGQGLQFLFEYFSETQRNKGNFPGRFSGRQFSNSRSEMNVSTLELGDSALYLCASSLGGDDGYTFGSGTRLTVV.